The clone carrying this T cell receptor delta chain was counted a few times. A read error likely explains why the TCRdb protein, taken from a much larger clone, differs from this DNA's translation at residue 6; the protein shown is translated from the DNA. This entry comes from a study of gamma-delta T cells after stem cell transplantation. V lost 4 bases, J lost 0 bases, and 17 bases lay in between. Germline CDR1 reads GEAIGNYY; CDR2 reads EKD. This CDR3 is built from 17 residues. TCRdb reanalyzed the RT-PCR reads using CATT. Here the sample spans about 1,200 delta-chain clones, about 2.4% being singletons.

The sequence derives from a human donor. It is not recorded whose cells these are; they may come from a transplant donor. This rearrangement joins TRDV2 to TRDJ2; maybe TRDD2 (5 bases). Sequencing used gamma-delta T cells. This CDR3 is CACDRPTSKSLTAQLFF. The CDR3 DNA is TGTGCCTGTGATCGCCCGACTTCCAAATCTTTGACAGCACAACTCTTCTTT.